One sample yielded the 22 T cell receptor beta chains listed below, sequenced in a study of HIV-infected children after antiretroviral therapy interruption. The treatment is: PENTA 11 planned treatment interruption arm or continuous ART arm. Unique molecular identifiers were included in an RNA-based 3' RACE TCR library. From the 3' RACE reads, TCRdb called clonotypes with MiXCR, one entry per CDR3 protein. The data hold approximately 89,000 distinct CDR3 sequences, with approximately 6.9% observed a single time. The input for sequencing was CD45RA+ CD4+ T cells from PBMCs, pooled from several time points, taken from a donor given antiretroviral therapy, either interrupted or continuous. Subset: naive CD4+ CD45RA+ CD45RO- T cells. Source of these receptors: a pool of human donors with HIV.

This clonotype was picked up many times. V is TRBV5-6 and J is TRBJ2-7, with D possibly TRBD1 on 5 matching bases. Germline-derived CDR1 and CDR2 are SGHDT and YYEEEE. The CDR3 totals 12 residues. V was shortened by 3 bases and J by 3 bases, with 7 bases between the two germline ends. CDR3 DNA: TGTGCCAGCAGCTCCACAGGCTACGAGCAGTACTTC. Translation gives CASSSTGYEQYF.

This clonotype was picked up many times. The chain recombines TRBV10-3 with TRBJ2-5; D may be TRBD2 (5 bases). CDR3 length equals 13 residues. V was clipped by 8 bases and J by 4 bases, with 14 bases between them. CDR1 is ENHRY and CDR2 is SYGVKD in the germline V gene. CDR3 amino acids: CAIFNEGRETQYF. CDR3 DNA: TGTGCCATCTTTAATGAGGGTCGAGAGACCCAGTACTTC.

This clonotype was detected only a few times. The chain joins TRBV3-1 to TRBJ2-1; D is unresolved. CDR1 LGHDT and CDR2 YNNKEL come from the germline V gene (reference sequence). The length of the CDR3 is 15 residues. Trimming pared 6 bases from V and 8 bases from J, leaving 20 bases between. CDR3 nucleotide sequence: TGTGCCAGCAGTCGCGAACTTAGTCCGGTTGATGAGCAGTTCTTC. Its translation: CASSRELSPVDEQFF.

Note on this clonotype: A much larger clonotype is one base distant, so this may be a read error. The rearrangement links TRBV9 to TRBJ1-1; tentatively, D is TRBD1 (6 bases). V was shortened by 4 bases and J by 2 bases, with 9 bases between the two germline ends. The CDR3 is 13 amino acids. Germline V CDR1 and CDR2: SGDLS, YYNGEE. The CDR3 sequence: CASSTRGNTEAFF. Here the CDR3 DNA reads TGTGCCAGCAGCACCAGGGGCAACACTGAAGCTTTCTTT.

This clonotype was detected a few times. The gene calls are TRBV19 and TRBJ1-6; 9 nucleotides align to TRBD1. The CDR3 length is 14 residues. Looked up from germline, CDR1 is LNHDA and CDR2 is SQIVND (reference sequence). V shed 6 bases and J 7 bases; nucleotides not matched to a gene: 4. The CDR3 loop is CASRRQGENSPLHF. CDR3 nucleotides: TGTGCCAGTAGAAGACAGGGGGAAAATTCACCCCTCCACTTT.

This clonotype was picked up many times. The chain couples TRBV4-2 to TRBJ2-1; TRBD2 matches at 8 bases. Germline V gene data show CDR1 as LGHNA and CDR2 as YNFKEQ. The trim removed 0 bases at V and 15 bases at J, leaving 7 bases unmatched. The CDR3 spans 13 residues. The CDR3 spells CASSQDRSGGGFF. CDR3 in DNA: TGTGCCAGCAGCCAAGATAGGAGCGGGGGAGGGTTCTTC.

About this clonotype itself: This sequence may be a read error, since a much larger clone differs from it by one base. CDR3 amino acids: CASSESFEFSSDVQFF. CDR3 sequence (DNA): TGCGCCAGCAGTGAGTCCTTCGAGTTTAGCTCCGATGTGCAGTTCTTC. The V gene is TRBV10-1, the J gene TRBJ2-1; D unclear. Trimming removed 0 bases from V and 12 bases from J, with 21 bases in between. Germline V lookup: CDR1 WNHNN, CDR2 SYGVQD (reference sequence). The CDR3 consists of 16 residues.

This clonotype was observed many times. The DNA of the CDR3 is TGTGCCAGTACCAACCTCGGGGTCGACTATGGCTACACCTTC. It specifies CASTNLGVDYGYTF. The chain employs TRBV19 and TRBJ1-2; D remains ambiguous. Germline V gene lookup returns CDR1 LNHDA and CDR2 SQIVND (reference sequence). This CDR3 contains 14 residues. Trimming pared 7 bases from V and 3 bases from J, leaving 15 bases between.

This clonotype was counted many times. The chain has TRBV10-3 and TRBJ1-1; the match to TRBD1 covers 9 bases. Looked up from germline, CDR1 is ENHRY and CDR2 is SYGVKD. With V trimmed by 5 bases and J by 1 base, 2 bases remained unmatched. This CDR3 spans 14 amino acids. The CDR3 sequence: CAISKGQGNTEAFF. The CDR3 DNA reads TGTGCCATCAGTAAGGGACAGGGGAACACTGAAGCTTTCTTT.

This clonotype was observed at least ten times. This chain joins TRBV25-1 and TRBJ2-7; possible D gene TRBD1, 6 bases. Germline V gene data show CDR1 as MGHDK and CDR2 as SYGVNS. V lost 4 bases and J 7 bases, leaving 8 bases between the germline ends. The CDR3 is 11 residues long. The CDR3 protein is CASSAGTEQYF. In DNA, the CDR3 is TGTGCCAGCAGTGCCGGGACAGAGCAGTACTTC.

CDR3 coding DNA: TGTGCCAGCAGCACAGGGACTCGCGAGCAGTACTTC. Translating it yields CASSTGTREQYF. V usage is TRBV6-2 or TRBV6-3 and J usage is TRBJ2-7; D may correspond to TRBD1 or TRBD2 (6 bases each). Germline V lookup: CDR1 MNHEY, CDR2 SVGEGT. The CDR3 consists of 12 residues. V was trimmed by 6 bases and J by 6 bases, leaving 12 bases between them.

This clonotype was detected ten times or more. This sequence joins TRBV15 and TRBJ2-2; D remains ambiguous. Germline V gene data show CDR1 as LNHNV and CDR2 as YYDKDF (reference sequence). V lost 0 bases, J lost 8 bases, and 13 bases lay in between. The CDR3 is made up of 15 amino acids. The CDR3: CATSRDFLGPGELFF. For the CDR3, the DNA is TGTGCCACCAGCAGAGATTTTTTGGGTCCGGGGGAGCTGTTTTTT.

This clonotype was counted many times. J is TRBJ1-2 and V is TRBV20-1, with 8 bases identical to TRBD1. Germline loops: CDR1 DFQATT, CDR2 SNEGSKA (reference sequence). The CDR3 runs 14 residues. V was clipped by 4 bases and J by 5 bases; unmatched bases: 9. The DNA for the CDR3 is TGCAGTGCTATTAACAGGGGGTCTGGATATGGCTACACCTTC. As protein: CSAINRGSGYGYTF.

This clonotype rates as medium-sized. The chain carries TRBV30 and TRBJ2-1, with 8 bases lining up with TRBD1. From germline, CDR1 is GTSNPN and CDR2 SVGIG (reference sequence). With V trimmed by 8 bases and J by 9 bases, 9 bases remained unmatched. The CDR3 runs 12 residues. In nucleotides, the CDR3 is TGTGCCGTCCGGGACAGGTATGCTGAGCAGTTCTTC. This translates into CAVRDRYAEQFF. The whole variable domain, filled in from reference TRBV30 and TRBJ2-1, reads SQTIHQWPATLVQPVGSPLSLECTVEGTSNPNLYWYRQAAGRGLQLLFYSVGIGQISSEVPQNLSASRPQDRQFILSSKKLLLSDSGFYLCAVRDRYAEQFFGPGTRLTVL.

This clonotype came up a few times. The V gene is TRBV6-5, the J gene TRBJ2-2, with TRBD2 matching over 9 bases. The germline V gene encodes CDR1 MNHEY and CDR2 SVGAGI. CDR3 length equals 17 residues. The V gene end was trimmed by 6 bases and the J gene end by 1 base; junction bases not matched to a gene: 9. The CDR3 nucleotides read TGTGCCAGCAGAGAGGGTGGCGGGGGGGTGAACACCGGGGAGCTGTTTTTT. This codes for CASREGGGGVNTGELFF.

This clonotype was recorded at least ten times. This sequence joins TRBV29-1 and TRBJ1-2; D is ambiguous. The CDR3 loop spans 9 amino acids. Germline assignment: CDR1 SQVTM and CDR2 ANQGSEA. V was shortened by 1 base and J by 7 bases, with 1 base between the two germline ends. CDR3 residues: CSVEGGYTF. CDR3 coding DNA: TGCAGCGTTGAAGGTGGCTACACCTTC.

This clonotype was found a few times. V and J are TRBV9 and TRBJ2-6, with 7 positions matching TRBD1. The CDR3 covers 19 residues. The germline gives CDR1 SGDLS, CDR2 YYNGEE. The V and J ends lost 2 bases and 0 bases, in that order; junction bases with no gene match: 11. The CDR3 region has the DNA TGTGCCAGCAGCGTGGGCCCGGGACAGCGACACTCTGGGGCCAACGTCCTGACTTTC. Its protein product is CASSVGPGQRHSGANVLTF. Full variable domain (rest looked up from reference TRBV9 and TRBJ2-6): DSGVTQTPKHLITATGQRVTLRCSPRSGDLSVYWYQQSLDQGLQFLIQYYNGEERAKGNILERFSAQQFPDLHSELNLSSLELGDSALYFCASSVGPGQRHSGANVLTFGAGSRLTVL.

This clonotype was recorded many times. V and J are TRBV12-3 or TRBV12-4 and TRBJ2-5; tentatively, D is TRBD1 (5 bases). Between the trimmed V and J ends, which lost 3 bases and 4 bases, there was a span of 15 bases. CDR3 size: 15 residues. The CDR3 DNA sequence: TGTGCCAGCAGTTTCGGGTCGTTGGGGCGAGAGACCCAGTACTTC. It yields the protein CASSFGSLGRETQYF.

This clonotype was picked up many times. This sequence joins TRBV5-3 and TRBJ1-4, with D possibly being TRBD1 (5 bases). TRBV5-3 counts as an open reading frame of uncertain function. The CDR3 contains 15 residues. The ends were cut back, 5 bases at V and 5 bases at J, with 16 bases in the middle. CDR3 nucleotide sequence: TGTGCCAGAAGATCCAACGGGGGTAAAAATGAAAAACTGTTTTTT. This codes for CARRSNGGKNEKLFF.

This clonotype has more than one count but fewer than ten. The chain combines TRBV2 with TRBJ2-2; D unclear. The germline V gene has CDR1 SNHLY and CDR2 FYNNEI. The CDR3 loop spans 19 amino acids. V was pared by 4 bases and J by 1 base, with 22 bases between. The CDR3: CASSVRSVNSRWNTGELFF. CDR3 bases: TGTGCCAGCAGTGTAAGGTCGGTTAACAGCAGGTGGAACACCGGGGAGCTGTTTTTT.

This clonotype was found many times. This chain uses TRBV12-3 or TRBV12-4 with TRBJ1-2, with 8 bases fitting TRBD1. V was clipped by 7 bases and J by 1 base; unmatched bases: 5. The CDR3 has 14 residues. This chain's CDR3 is CASTLTGVNYGYTF. The CDR3 DNA sequence: TGTGCCAGCACCTTGACAGGGGTTAACTATGGCTACACCTTC.

This clonotype has a count of ten or more. The rearrangement links TRBV12-3 or TRBV12-4 to TRBJ2-1; D not resolved. V was trimmed by 6 bases and J by 0 bases, leaving 9 bases between them. CDR3 length equals 14 residues. The CDR3 loop is CASSRLGSYNEQFF. CDR3 nucleotide sequence: TGTGCCAGCAGCAGACTGGGCTCCTACAATGAGCAGTTCTTC.